These 3 T cell receptor beta chains came from one sample sequenced in a study of spatial heterogeneity in lung cancer. As to time point: sample taken at primary tumor resection. TCRdb re-analysed the 5' RACE reads in MiXCR, keeping a single row per CDR3 protein. This repertoire shows around 63,000 distinct CDR3 sequences, around 6% found once; its top ten account for 14% to 15%. Here the sequenced sample was PBMCs, taken at surgery. The receptors were gathered from a female donor with early-stage non-small cell lung cancer.

This clonotype was seen at least ten times. This chain joins TRBV18 and TRBJ2-7, with TRBD1 matching over 7 bases. From germline, CDR1 is KGHSH and CDR2 LQKENI. The ends lost 3 bases at V and 3 bases at J; junction bases unmatched: 5. This CDR3 has 14 amino acids. The CDR3 protein is CASSPPGQYYEQYF. The CDR3 coding sequence is TGTGCCAGCTCACCCCCGGGACAGTACTACGAGCAGTACTTC.

The rearrangement joins TRBV28 to TRBJ2-7; 14 bases are shared with TRBD2. The V gene end was trimmed by 7 bases and the J gene end by 7 bases; junction bases not matched to a gene: 6. This CDR3 region has 14 residues. Germline values: CDR1 MDHEN, CDR2 SYDVKM. In DNA form, the CDR3 reads TGTGCCAGCACTCCGGGACTAGCGGGAGAGGAGCAGTACTTC. Its protein product is CASTPGLAGEEQYF.

This clonotype was seen at least ten times. V and J are TRBV5-1 and TRBJ2-6; the D is unclear. V lost 1 base and J lost 0, with 8 bases in between. Germline V gene data show CDR1 as SGHRS and CDR2 as YFSETQ. The CDR3 totals 16 residues. CDR3 sequence reads: CASSLNIGSGANVLTF. Written as DNA, the CDR3 is TGCGCCAGCAGCTTGAATATAGGCTCTGGGGCCAACGTCCTGACTTTC.